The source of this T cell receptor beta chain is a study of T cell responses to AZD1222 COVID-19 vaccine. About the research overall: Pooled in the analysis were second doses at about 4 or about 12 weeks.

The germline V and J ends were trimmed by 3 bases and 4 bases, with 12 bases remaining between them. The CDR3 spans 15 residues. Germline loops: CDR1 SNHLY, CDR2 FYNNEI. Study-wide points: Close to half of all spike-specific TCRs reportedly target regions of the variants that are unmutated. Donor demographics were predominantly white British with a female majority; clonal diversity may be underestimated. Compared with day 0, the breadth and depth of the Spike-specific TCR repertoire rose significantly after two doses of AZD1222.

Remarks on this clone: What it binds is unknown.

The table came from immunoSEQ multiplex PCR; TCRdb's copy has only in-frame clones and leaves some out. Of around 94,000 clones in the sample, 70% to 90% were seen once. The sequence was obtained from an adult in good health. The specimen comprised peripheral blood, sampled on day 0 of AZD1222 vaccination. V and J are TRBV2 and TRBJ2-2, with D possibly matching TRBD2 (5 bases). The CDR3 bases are TGTGCCAGCAGTGATAAGCGGTTGGGCACCGGGGAGCTGTTTTTT. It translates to CASSDKRLGTGELFF.